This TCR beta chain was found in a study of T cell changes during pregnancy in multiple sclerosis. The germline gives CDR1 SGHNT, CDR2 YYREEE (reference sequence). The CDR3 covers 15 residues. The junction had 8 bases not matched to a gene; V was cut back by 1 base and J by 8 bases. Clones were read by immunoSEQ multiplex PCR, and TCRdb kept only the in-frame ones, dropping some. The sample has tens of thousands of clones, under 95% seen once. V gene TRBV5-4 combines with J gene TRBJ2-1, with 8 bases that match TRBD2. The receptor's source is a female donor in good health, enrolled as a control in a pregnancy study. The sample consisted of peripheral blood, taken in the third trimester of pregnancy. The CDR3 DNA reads TGTGCCAGCAGCTTGAGAAGCGGGGGTCTCGATGAGCAGTTCTTC. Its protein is CASSLRSGGLDEQFF.